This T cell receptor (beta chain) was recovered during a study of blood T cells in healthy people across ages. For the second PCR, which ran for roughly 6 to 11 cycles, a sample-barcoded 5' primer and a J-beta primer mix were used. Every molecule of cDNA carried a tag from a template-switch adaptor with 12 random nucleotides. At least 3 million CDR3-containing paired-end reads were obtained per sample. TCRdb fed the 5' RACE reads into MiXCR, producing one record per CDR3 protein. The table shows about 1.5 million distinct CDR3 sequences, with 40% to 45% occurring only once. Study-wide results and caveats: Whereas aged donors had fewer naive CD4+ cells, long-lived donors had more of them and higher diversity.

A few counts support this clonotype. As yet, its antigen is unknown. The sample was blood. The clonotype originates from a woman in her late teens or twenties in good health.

In nucleotides, the CDR3 is TGTGCCAGCAGACCACGCGCAGGGTGGAATCACGGGGAGCTGTTTTTT. The encoded protein is CASRPRAGWNHGELFF. The rearrangement joins TRBV12-3 or TRBV12-4 to TRBJ2-2, with D perhaps matching TRBD1 (5 bases). V was trimmed by 6 bases and J by 7 bases, leaving 21 bases between them. The CDR3 is 16 amino acids.